This T cell receptor (beta chain) was identified during a study of identical twins. It was template switching that added a universal primer site, and there were unique molecular identifiers on the cDNA. MiXCR, applied by TCRdb to the 5' RACE reads, yields one record per CDR3 protein. The table shows under 900,000 distinct CDR3 sequences, with about 20% occurring only once. In its sample, this clonotype was seen many times. V lost 4 bases and J lost 4; bases outside the gene matches: 13. The CDR3 is 16 amino acids. Germline lookup yields CDR1 SGHRS and CDR2 YFSETQ. The same data also went into a second study, on T cells expressing NK-cell markers. That work states: In sorted CD3+CD56+NKG2C+, CD3+CD56+NKG2C- and CD3+CD56-NKG2C+ T cells, TCR beta repertoires were obtained. The use of an anti-gamma-delta TCR antibody, which was added in several experiments, restricted sorting to T cells expressing alpha-beta TCR.

The rearrangement links TRBV5-1 to TRBJ2-5; TRBD1 matches at 7 bases. The sequence came from a woman in her late teens or twenties in good health. Sequencing used PBMCs. The CDR3 DNA sequence: TGCGCCAGCAGCCACCTAAACAGGGGACGGCCAGAGACCCAGTACTTC. This translates into CASSHLNRGRPETQYF.